These T cell receptor beta chains were read from a single sample in a study of T cells in Graves' hyperthyroidism and ophthalmopathy. Via MiXCR, TCRdb re-called the multiplex PCR reads, giving one row per CDR3 protein. The sample consists of some 360,000 distinct CDR3 sequences, around a sixth of them appearing once. The sample was blood. All receptors derive from a woman aged 35 to 49 with Graves' ophthalmopathy. Each CDR3 is given with its conserved first and last residue.

TRBV7-2,TRBJ2-2,CASSLAAGDSTGELFF
TRBV28,TRBJ1-5,CASSLLGTGNQPQHF
TRBV28,TRBJ2-7,CASTLGGRVYEQYF
TRBV30,TRBJ2-4,CAWSPRDLAKNIQYF
TRBV11-2,TRBJ2-7,CASSFRAPPYEQYF
TRBV29-1,TRBJ2-3,CSVEERTDTQYF
TRBV6-1,TRBJ2-5,CASSLAGTAQETQYF
TRBV11-2,TRBJ2-2,CASSTWAGGRTGELFF
TRBV28,TRBJ2-5,CASSSTRGNRETQYF
TRBV28,TRBJ2-2,CASSLMVDTGELFF
TRBV28,TRBJ2-7,CASSPYQDIPGEQYF
TRBV14,TRBJ2-5,CASSQRTEGRETQYF
TRBV6-2/TRBV6-3,TRBJ2-7,CASSYPIGAGWSYEQYF
TRBV12-3/TRBV12-4,TRBJ2-2,CASHAGRVNTGELFF
TRBV27,TRBJ2-2,CASSWFANTGELFF
TRBV15,TRBJ1-5,CATSNTEVTGFVMNQPQHF
TRBV12-5,TRBJ2-2,CASRREPTGELFF
TRBV12-3/TRBV12-4,TRBJ2-7,CASSATSTYYEQYF
TRBV27,TRBJ2-1,CASRTGLVENEQFF
TRBV6-5,TRBJ1-1,CASSYGGSGTEAFF
TRBV20-1,TRBJ2-5,CSASSQREYPPETQYF
TRBV6-1,TRBJ1-5,CASSLYGTGVNQPQHF
TRBV5-1,TRBJ2-7,CASSPPTAWTSDFKMGSYEQYF
TRBV20-1,TRBJ2-7,CSASSSGRTTGVSYEQYF
TRBV29-1,TRBJ1-2,CSVGGVPSYGYTF
TRBV30,TRBJ1-2,CAWSPLGFGYTF
TRBV6-5,TRBJ1-1,CASRVPSRGEAFF
TRBV6-1,TRBJ1-1,CASSRGLSEAFF
TRBV12-3/TRBV12-4,TRBJ1-5,CASSRPGQPQHF
TRBV7-2,TRBJ2-2,CASSLSGQSTGELFF
TRBV5-6,TRBJ2-5,CASSLYQQELETQYF
TRBV9,TRBJ2-2,CASSVDPNTGELFF
TRBV24-1,TRBJ1-1,CATHPGQPNTEAFF
TRBV12-5,TRBJ2-7,CASARWADHYEQYF
TRBV6-1,TRBJ2-5,CASKPIVGETQYF
TRBV11-2,TRBJ1-1,CASSPHGGLNTEAFF
TRBV19,TRBJ2-2,CASSTREGGELFF
TRBV4-1,TRBJ1-1,CASSQGQGNTEAFF
TRBV11-2,TRBJ1-2,CASSLLQGGGYTF
TRBV2,TRBJ2-4,CASSETNIQYF
TRBV12-3/TRBV12-4,TRBJ1-5,CASSQGDGQPQHF